Below, 24 T cell receptor beta chains from the same sample are listed, as sequenced in a study of cytotoxic CD8 clonotypes in ibrutinib-treated CLL (dated by TCRdb to 2020 to 2022). Libraries were built with the immunoSEQ multiplex PCR assay. TCRdb mirrors the immuneACCESS table, restricted to in-frame sequences. Some clones are absent from its copies; in checked studies, under half trace to an unresolved V gene, and the reason for the others is unknown. The sample table contains almost 85,000 clones; only one count was recorded for about 86% of them. The top ten clonotypes cover under 7% of the sample. The sequenced sample was PBMCs, obtained before ibrutinib treatment. These receptors were obtained from a human donor with chronic lymphocytic leukemia.

This clone has only one observation. V and J are TRBV5-1 and TRBJ2-7; the D gene could be TRBD1 or TRBD2 (5 bases each). V lost 4 bases, J lost 0 bases, and 14 bases lay in between. Looked up from germline, CDR1 is SGHRS and CDR2 is YFSETQ. The CDR3 is made up of 15 amino acids. The CDR3 spells CASSQRDRDSYEQYF. CDR3 coding DNA: TGCGCCAGCAGCCAACGGGACCGCGACTCCTACGAGCAGTACTTC.

The genes are TRBV19 and TRBJ2-7, with D uncertain. CDR1 is LNHDA, CDR2 SQIVND, per germline (reference sequence). The length of the CDR3 is 13 residues. Trimming cost V 1 base and J 5 bases, with 9 bases left between them. The CDR3, as DNA: TGTGCCAGTAGTATAGTGCCAGGACACGAGCAGTACTTC. Its protein product is CASSIVPGHEQYF.

The rearrangement links TRBV7-2 to TRBJ1-2, with D possibly matching TRBD1 (6 bases). Trimming stripped 7 bases from V and 2 bases from J, with 17 bases between. Germline V gives CDR1 SGHTA, CDR2 FQGNSA. CDR3 length equals 15 residues. CDR3 protein: CASTRDRPGNYGYTF. The CDR3 DNA reads TGTGCCAGCACCCGAGACAGGCCGGGGAACTATGGCTACACCTTC.

This chain joins TRBV12-5 and TRBJ1-5; 12 bases fit TRBD1. Germline CDR1 is LGHNT and CDR2 is FRNRAP. Germline trimming cut 5 bases from V and 6 bases from J; bases unmatched to any gene: 5. The CDR3 runs 15 residues. The CDR3 DNA sequence: TGTGCTAGTGGTCCGGGGACAGGGGGCGGTCAGCCCCAGCATTTT. The encoded protein is CASGPGTGGGQPQHF.

The chain carries TRBV4-2 and TRBJ2-2; perhaps TRBD1 as D (6 bases). Trimming stripped 4 bases from V and 1 base from J, with 13 bases between. CDR3 length equals 16 residues. Germline-derived CDR1 and CDR2 are LGHNA and YNFKEQ. This CDR3 is CASSPQTGWNTGELFF. The CDR3 DNA reads as TGTGCCAGCAGCCCCCAGACAGGTTGGAACACCGGGGAGCTGTTTTTT.

This clone appeared a few times. This chain uses TRBV7-2 with TRBJ1-4; possible D gene TRBD1, 5 bases. Per the germline V gene, CDR1 is SGHTA and CDR2 is FQGNSA. V was clipped by 3 bases and J by 0 bases, with 11 bases between them. This CDR3 is 16 amino acids long. CDR3 coding DNA: TGTGCCAGCAGCTTGAGCCAGACAGCAACTAATGAAAAACTGTTTTTT. Residues: CASSLSQTATNEKLFF.

The genes are TRBV5-1 and TRBJ2-7; 11 bases map to TRBD2. Per the germline V gene, CDR1 is SGHRS and CDR2 is YFSETQ. V trimming: 4 bases; J trimming: 0 bases; junction bases outside the gene matches: 6. CDR3 length equals 16 residues. CDR3 sequence: CASSPTSGGSSYEQYF. CDR3 sequence (DNA): TGCGCCAGCAGCCCCACTAGCGGGGGAAGCTCCTACGAGCAGTACTTC.

The rearrangement uses TRBV7-9 and TRBJ2-7; D gene ambiguous. This CDR3 comprises 16 residues. Germline V CDR1 and CDR2: SEHNR, FQNEAQ (reference sequence). The V end was cut by 7 bases, the J end by 0 bases, with 19 bases between. CDR3 amino acids: CASTWAAVPFSYEQYF. In nucleotides, the CDR3 is TGTGCCAGCACCTGGGCGGCAGTCCCCTTCTCCTACGAGCAGTACTTC.

The chain joins TRBV30 to TRBJ1-4; TRBD1 matches at 10 bases. The trim removed 0 bases at V and 7 bases at J, leaving 5 bases unmatched. CDR3 length: 15 amino acids. The germline V gene encodes CDR1 GTSNPN and CDR2 SVGIG (reference sequence). The CDR3 sequence is CAWSVKDRGAEKLFF. For the CDR3, the DNA is TGTGCCTGGAGTGTAAAGGACAGGGGGGCTGAAAAACTGTTTTTT.

The chain couples TRBV6-6 to TRBJ2-3, with TRBD2 as a possible D gene (6 bases). The CDR3 is 14 amino acids. The V end lost 6 bases, the J end lost 2 bases, and 12 bases lay between the germline ends. Germline CDR1 reads MNHNY; CDR2 reads SVGAGI (reference sequence). The chain's CDR3 is CASRSGGTTDTQYF. In DNA form, the CDR3 reads TGTGCCAGCAGGAGCGGCGGGACCACAGATACGCAGTATTTT.

The chain combines TRBV7-7 with TRBJ2-1; TRBD2 aligns across 8 bases. This CDR3 is built from 17 residues. Germline V gives CDR1 SSHAT, CDR2 FNYEAQ (reference sequence). Trimming took 5 bases from V and 2 from J; bases not matched to a gene: 11. CDR3 DNA: TGTGCCAGCAGCGAACATATCGGACTAGCTGCCTACAATGAGCAGTTCTTC. Translation gives CASSEHIGLAAYNEQFF.

This clone was observed at least ten times. The genes are TRBV10-1 and TRBJ2-2; D not resolved. Looked up from germline, CDR1 is WNHNN and CDR2 is SYGVQD (reference sequence). CDR3 length equals 14 residues. V lost 5 bases and J 3 bases, leaving 10 bases between the germline ends. This chain's CDR3 is CASSRNWDTGELFF. The CDR3 DNA reads as TGCGCCAGCAGTAGAAATTGGGACACCGGGGAGCTGTTTTTT.

The chain combines TRBV7-9 with TRBJ1-2; D ambiguous. Trimming shortened V by 4 bases and J by 6 bases, and 18 bases separated the two germline ends. Germline CDR1 reads SEHNR; CDR2 reads FQNEAQ (reference sequence). The CDR3 runs 15 residues. The CDR3, as DNA: TGTGCCAGCAGCTCTTCCGGGGAGTGGGCGAATGGCTACACCTTC. This translates into CASSSSGEWANGYTF.

This chain connects TRBV27 to TRBJ2-7; D is possibly TRBD2 (5 bases). The CDR3 runs 13 residues. CDR1 is MNHEY, CDR2 SMNVEV, per germline (reference sequence). V was pared by 4 bases and J by 5 bases, with 12 bases between. The chain's CDR3 is CASSSTSRDEQYF. CDR3 DNA: TGTGCCAGCAGTTCTACTAGTAGGGACGAGCAGTACTTC.

This chain uses TRBV6-6 with TRBJ1-1, with D unresolved. V was pared by 2 bases and J by 0 bases, with 10 bases between. CDR3 length: 15 amino acids. Germline assignment: CDR1 MNHNY and CDR2 SVGAGI (reference sequence). The chain's CDR3 is CASSYGPDLNTEAFF. The CDR3 coding sequence is TGTGCCAGCAGTTACGGCCCAGACCTGAACACTGAAGCTTTCTTT.

The chain uses TRBV7-9 and TRBJ1-3; 8 bases fit TRBD1. Germline trimming cut 0 bases from V and 4 bases from J; bases unmatched to any gene: 8. Germline-derived CDR1 and CDR2 are SEHNR and FQNEAQ (reference sequence). CDR3 length: 17 amino acids. The CDR3, as DNA: TGTGCCAGCAGCTTAGCGAATGGACAGGGAATCGGAAACACCATATATTTT. Translation: CASSLANGQGIGNTIYF.

The genes are TRBV28 and TRBJ2-5; 14 bases agree with TRBD2. After removal of 5 bases from V and 2 bases from J, the junction contained 10 bases not matched to a gene. Per germline, CDR1 MDHEN and CDR2 SYDVKM. The CDR3 loop spans 18 amino acids. Written as DNA, the CDR3 is TGTGCCAGCAGTCTACACCGGACTAGCGGGAGGACACAAGAGACCCAGTACTTC. It translates to CASSLHRTSGRTQETQYF.

This chain joins TRBV6-4 and TRBJ2-1, with 11 bases identical to TRBD2. The CDR3 runs 16 residues. V was clipped by 3 bases and J by 2 bases; unmatched bases: 3. Per the germline V gene, CDR1 is MRHNA and CDR2 is SNTAGT. CDR3 bases: TGTGCCAGCAGTGAACTAGCGGGAGACCCCTACAATGAGCAGTTCTTC. Protein: CASSELAGDPYNEQFF.

This chain uses TRBV27 with TRBJ1-5; 9 nucleotides agree with TRBD1. The CDR3 runs to 16 residues. CDR1 is MNHEY, CDR2 SMNVEV, per germline (reference sequence). With V trimmed by 8 bases and J by 4 bases, 12 bases remained unmatched. CDR3 DNA sequence: TGTGCCAGCTGGCCGATTATGGACAGGGGAAATCAGCCCCAGCATTTT. This gives the protein CASWPIMDRGNQPQHF.

The chain is built from TRBV9 and TRBJ2-1, with 8 bases aligning to TRBD2. CDR1 is SGDLS and CDR2 is YYNGEE in the germline V gene. CDR3 size: 15 residues. The trim removed 3 bases at V and 2 bases at J, leaving 4 bases unmatched. CDR3 DNA: TGTGCCAGCAGCGCGGGACTAGACGCCTACAATGAGCAGTTCTTC. It codes for CASSAGLDAYNEQFF. Variable domain in full (rest from reference TRBV9 and TRBJ2-1): DSGVTQTPKHLITATGQRVTLRCSPRSGDLSVYWYQQSLDQGLQFLIQYYNGEERAKGNILERFSAQQFPDLHSELNLSSLELGDSALYFCASSAGLDAYNEQFFGPGTRLTVL.

The CDR3 region is CASSPEGGGYGYTF. The CDR3 bases are TGCGCCAGCAGCCCAGAGGGGGGTGGCTATGGCTACACCTTC. The chain uses TRBV5-1 and TRBJ1-2; possibly TRBD1 for D (6 bases). Germline lookup yields CDR1 SGHRS and CDR2 YFSETQ. This CDR3 is built from 14 residues. Trimming pared 4 bases from V and 4 bases from J, leaving 14 bases between.

The chain employs TRBV30 and TRBJ2-7; 7 bases match TRBD1. The CDR3 covers 13 residues. CDR1 GTSNPN and CDR2 SVGIG come from the germline V gene (reference sequence). The V gene end was trimmed by 5 bases and the J gene end by 2 bases; junction bases not matched to a gene: 6. CDR3 loop: CAWYRDRPYEQYF. The CDR3 DNA is TGTGCCTGGTACCGGGACAGACCCTACGAGCAGTACTTC.

The chain employs TRBV4-1 and TRBJ2-3, with D unresolved. Germline V gene sequence: CDR1 MGHRA, CDR2 YSYEKL. The CDR3 runs to 14 residues. Trimming took off 0 bases at V and 2 bases at J, with 6 bases between the two ends. CDR3 nucleotides: TGCGCCAGCAGCCAAGATGACTTCACAGATACGCAGTATTTT. It specifies CASSQDDFTDTQYF.

V and J are TRBV18 and TRBJ2-7; TRBD1 aligns across 8 bases. The V and J ends lost 6 bases and 5 bases, in that order; junction bases with no gene match: 3. The CDR3 runs 12 residues. In germline, CDR1 is KGHSH, CDR2 LQKENI. The CDR3 region is CASSTTGDEQYF. CDR3 DNA sequence: TGTGCCAGCTCGACGACAGGGGACGAGCAGTACTTC.